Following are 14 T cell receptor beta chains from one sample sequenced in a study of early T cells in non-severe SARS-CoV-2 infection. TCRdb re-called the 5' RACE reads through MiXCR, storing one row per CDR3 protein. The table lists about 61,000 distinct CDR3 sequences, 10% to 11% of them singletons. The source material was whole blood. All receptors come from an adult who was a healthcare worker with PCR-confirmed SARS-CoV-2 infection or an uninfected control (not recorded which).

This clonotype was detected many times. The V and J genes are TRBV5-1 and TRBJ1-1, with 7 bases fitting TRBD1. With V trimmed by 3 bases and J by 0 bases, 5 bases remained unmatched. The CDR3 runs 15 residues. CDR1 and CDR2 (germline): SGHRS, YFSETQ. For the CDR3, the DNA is TGCGCCAGCAGCTCGGCGGGACAGTTGAACACTGAAGCTTTCTTT. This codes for CASSSAGQLNTEAFF.

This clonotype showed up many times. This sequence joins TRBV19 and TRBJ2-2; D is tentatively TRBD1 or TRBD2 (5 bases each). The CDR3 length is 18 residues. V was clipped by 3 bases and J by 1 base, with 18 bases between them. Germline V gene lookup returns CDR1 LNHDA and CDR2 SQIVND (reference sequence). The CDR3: CASSIWDGTRGNTGELFF. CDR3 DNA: TGTGCCAGTAGTATTTGGGATGGGACCCGGGGGAACACCGGGGAGCTGTTTTTT.

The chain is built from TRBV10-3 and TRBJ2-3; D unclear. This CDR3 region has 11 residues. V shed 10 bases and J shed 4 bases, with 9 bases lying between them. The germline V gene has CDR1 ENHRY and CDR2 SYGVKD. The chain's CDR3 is CATQRADTQYF. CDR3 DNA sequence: TGTGCCACCCAGCGCGCAGATACGCAGTATTTT.

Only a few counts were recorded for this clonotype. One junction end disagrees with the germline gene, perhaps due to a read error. CDR3 protein: CSVTGLAGHLF. The CDR3 nucleotides read TGCAGCGTCACGGGACTAGCGGGGCATCTCTTC. The chain carries TRBV29-1 and TRBJ2-7; 13 nucleotides line up with TRBD2. In germline, CDR1 is SQVTM, CDR2 ANQGSEA. CDR3 length: 11 residues.

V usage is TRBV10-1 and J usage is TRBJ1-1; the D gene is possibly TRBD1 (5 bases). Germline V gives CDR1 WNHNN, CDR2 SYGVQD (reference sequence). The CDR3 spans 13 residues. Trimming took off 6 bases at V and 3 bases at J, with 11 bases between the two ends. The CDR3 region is CASRKGVDTEAFF. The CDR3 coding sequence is TGCGCCAGCAGAAAAGGGGTGGACACTGAAGCTTTCTTT.

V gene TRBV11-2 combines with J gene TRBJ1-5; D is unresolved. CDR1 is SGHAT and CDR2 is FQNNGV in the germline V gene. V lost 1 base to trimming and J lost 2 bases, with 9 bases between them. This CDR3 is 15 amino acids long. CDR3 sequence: CASSLGALRNQPQHF. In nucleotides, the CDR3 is TGTGCCAGCAGCTTAGGGGCTCTGCGCAATCAGCCCCAGCATTTT.

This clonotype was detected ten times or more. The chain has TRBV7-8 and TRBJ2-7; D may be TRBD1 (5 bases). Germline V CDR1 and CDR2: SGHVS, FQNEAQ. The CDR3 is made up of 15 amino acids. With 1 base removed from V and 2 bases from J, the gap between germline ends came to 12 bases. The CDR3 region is CASSLGRDLTYEQYF. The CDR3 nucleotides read TGTGCCAGCAGCTTAGGCAGGGATCTAACCTACGAGCAGTACTTC.

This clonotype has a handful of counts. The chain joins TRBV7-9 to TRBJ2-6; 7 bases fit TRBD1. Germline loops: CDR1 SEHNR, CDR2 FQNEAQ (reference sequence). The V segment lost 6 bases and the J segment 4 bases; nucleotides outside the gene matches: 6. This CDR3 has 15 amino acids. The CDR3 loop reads CASRLTGAGANVLTF. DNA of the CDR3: TGTGCCAGCAGACTTACAGGGGCGGGGGCCAACGTCCTGACTTTC.

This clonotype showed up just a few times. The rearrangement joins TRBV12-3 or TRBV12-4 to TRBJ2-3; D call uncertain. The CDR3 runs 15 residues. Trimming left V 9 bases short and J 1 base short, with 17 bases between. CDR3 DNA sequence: TGTGCCAGGAACCCACTCTCTCCGGGCACAGATACGCAGTATTTT. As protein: CARNPLSPGTDTQYF.

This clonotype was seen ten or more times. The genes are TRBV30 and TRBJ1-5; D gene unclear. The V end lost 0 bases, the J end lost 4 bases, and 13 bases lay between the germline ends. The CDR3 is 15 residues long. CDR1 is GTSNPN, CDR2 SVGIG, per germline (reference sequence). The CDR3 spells CAWSVRIPGNQPQHF. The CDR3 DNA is TGTGCCTGGAGTGTACGGATCCCGGGGAATCAGCCCCAGCATTTT.

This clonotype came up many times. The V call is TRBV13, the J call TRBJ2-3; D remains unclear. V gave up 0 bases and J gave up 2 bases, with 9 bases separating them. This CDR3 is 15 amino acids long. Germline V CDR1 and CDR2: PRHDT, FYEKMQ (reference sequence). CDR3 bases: TGTGCCAGCAGCTTAGGGACCGTTACCACAGATACGCAGTATTTT. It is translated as CASSLGTVTTDTQYF.

CDR3 in amino acids: CASSLELLTGELFF. Written as DNA, the CDR3 is TGTGCCAGCAGCTTGGAGCTCCTCACCGGGGAGCTGTTTTTT. The chain has TRBV11-2 and TRBJ2-2; no reliable D call. Germline CDR1 reads SGHAT; CDR2 reads FQNNGV. V lost 3 bases and J 4 bases, leaving 9 bases between the germline ends. The CDR3 consists of 14 residues.

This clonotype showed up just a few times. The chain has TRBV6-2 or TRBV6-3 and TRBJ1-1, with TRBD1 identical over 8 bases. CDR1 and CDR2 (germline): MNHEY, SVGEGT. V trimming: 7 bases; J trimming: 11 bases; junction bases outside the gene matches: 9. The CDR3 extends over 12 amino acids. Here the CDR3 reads CASIPGQGQAFF. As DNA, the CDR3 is TGTGCCAGCATCCCCGGACAGGGCCAGGCTTTCTTT.

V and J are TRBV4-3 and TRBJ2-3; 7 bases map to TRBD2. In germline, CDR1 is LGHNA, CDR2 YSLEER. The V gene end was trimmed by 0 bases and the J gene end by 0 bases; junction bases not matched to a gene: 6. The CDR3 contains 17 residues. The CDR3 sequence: CASSQDRLAASTDTQYF. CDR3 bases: TGCGCCAGCAGCCAAGATCGGCTAGCGGCCAGCACAGATACGCAGTATTTT.